This T cell receptor beta chain comes out of a study of control samples from healthy donors and cancer patients. Profiling relied on immunoSEQ multiplex PCR, and the TCRdb table lists in-frame clones only, not all of them. This sample has 100,000 or so clones, with 80% to 90% found just once. Germline V gene data show CDR1 as MNHNS and CDR2 as SASEGT. V trimming: 2 bases; J trimming: 5 bases; junction bases outside the gene matches: 15. The length of the CDR3 is 18 residues. The chain uses TRBV6-1 and TRBJ2-5; TRBD2 matches at 9 bases. The sample was blood. This TCR was sampled from a man aged 25-45 years in good health. CDR3 amino acids: CASSERVGVAGAGETQYF. The DNA of the CDR3 is TGTGCCAGCAGTGAAAGGGTTGGAGTAGCGGGAGCAGGCGAGACCCAGTACTTC.